This entry lists 30 T cell receptor beta chains sequenced from one sample in a study of blood T cell repertoires in COVID-19. The assay was immunoSEQ multiplex PCR, and TCRdb's table has in-frame clones only and misses some. The table lists roughly 200,000 clones, roughly 80% of them singletons. Material for sequencing was peripheral blood. Receptors were obtained from a man aged 45-65 years who had recovered from COVID-19.

The CDR3 region is CASSGTQNTEAFF. Written as DNA, the CDR3 is TGTGCCAGCAGCGGGACACAAAACACTGAAGCTTTCTTT. The rearrangement links TRBV9 to TRBJ1-1; D is perhaps TRBD1 (5 bases). CDR3 length: 13 amino acids. V was clipped by 3 bases and J by 2 bases, with 8 bases between them. Per the germline V gene, CDR1 is SGDLS and CDR2 is YYNGEE.

The genes are TRBV7-9 and TRBJ2-5; TRBD2 aligns across 9 bases. V lost 5 bases and J lost 8; bases outside the gene matches: 12. In germline, CDR1 is SEHNR, CDR2 FQNEAQ (reference sequence). This CDR3 has 15 residues. The chain's CDR3 is CASSPKVRLAETQYF. The CDR3 DNA sequence: TGTGCCAGCAGCCCCAAAGTAAGACTAGCGGAAACCCAGTACTTC.

The chain combines TRBV18 with TRBJ2-5; D may be TRBD2 (5 bases). Trimming removed 2 bases at V and 5 bases at J, with 15 bases between. Germline assignment: CDR1 KGHSH and CDR2 LQKENI. This CDR3 is built from 15 residues. CDR3: CASSPEGFHMETQYF. CDR3 sequence (DNA): TGTGCCAGCTCACCAGAGGGTTTTCATATGGAGACCCAGTACTTC.

V gene TRBV11-1 combines with J gene TRBJ2-5, with 8 nucleotides matching TRBD2. J was trimmed by 1 base and V by 5 bases; bases with no gene match: 6. CDR1 is SGHAT and CDR2 is FQDESV in the germline V gene (reference sequence). The length of the CDR3 is 15 residues. The CDR3 reads CASSPREGSQETQYF. DNA for the CDR3: TGTGCCAGCAGCCCCCGGGAGGGGAGCCAAGAGACCCAGTACTTC.

The genes are TRBV6-5 and TRBJ2-2; 10 bases are shared with TRBD2. Per germline, CDR1 MNHEY and CDR2 SVGAGI. The junction had 6 bases not matched to a gene; V was cut back by 6 bases and J by 8 bases. The CDR3 sequence is 14 residues long. The CDR3 DNA reads TGTGCCAGCAGGCTAGCGGGAGCGGGAGGGGAGCTGTTTTTT. Protein: CASRLAGAGGELFF.

This clone was counted between two and nine times. The CDR3 sequence: CASSQLGGSGNTIYF. Here the CDR3 DNA reads TGTGCCAGCAGCCAACTAGGGGGCTCTGGAAACACCATATATTTT. The J gene is TRBJ1-3, the V gene TRBV5-5; D may be TRBD1 (6 bases). This CDR3 contains 15 residues. Germline V gene sequence: CDR1 SGHKS, CDR2 YYEKEE (reference sequence). Between the trimmed V and J ends, which lost 4 bases and 0 bases, there was a span of 11 bases.

The V and J genes are TRBV5-1 and TRBJ2-6; D gene unclear. This CDR3 is built from 15 residues. Germline values: CDR1 SGHRS, CDR2 YFSETQ. V lost 2 bases to trimming and J lost 0 bases, with 6 bases between them. The CDR3 DNA is TGCGCCAGCAGCTTCAGTGGCTCTGGGGCCAACGTCCTGACTTTC. Protein product: CASSFSGSGANVLTF.

This CDR3 is CASSSTGLVFLAFF. The CDR3 coding sequence is TGTGCCAGCAGTTCCACAGGTTTAGTATTCTTAGCTTTCTTT. V usage is TRBV28 and J usage is TRBJ1-1, with D tentatively TRBD1 (5 bases). This CDR3 region has 14 residues. V lost 4 bases, J lost 10 bases, and 19 bases lay in between. CDR1 MDHEN and CDR2 SYDVKM come from the germline V gene.

In this sample, this clone turned up a few times. The chain uses TRBV5-1 and TRBJ1-5; 8 bases are a match to TRBD1. The germline CDR1 and CDR2 sequences are SGHRS and YFSETQ. V was pared by 0 bases and J by 1 base, with 3 bases of the junction left unmatched. CDR3 size: 16 residues. CDR3 in amino acids: CASSLGSGGSNQPQHF. CDR3 nucleotides: TGCGCCAGCAGCTTGGGGTCAGGGGGCAGCAATCAGCCCCAGCATTTT.

V is TRBV4-2 and J is TRBJ2-1, with TRBD2 as a possible D gene (6 bases). Trimming left V 1 base short and J 2 bases short, with 9 bases between. In germline, CDR1 is LGHNA, CDR2 YNFKEQ. This CDR3 comprises 15 residues. CDR3 coding DNA: TGTGCCAGCAGCCAAGGCGGGGATACCTACAATGAGCAGTTCTTC. Residues: CASSQGGDTYNEQFF.

The rearrangement uses TRBV15 and TRBJ2-7; 10 bases align to TRBD2. V was pared by 1 base and J by 7 bases, with 10 bases of the junction left unmatched. This CDR3 contains 16 residues. Germline V gives CDR1 LNHNV, CDR2 YYDKDF (reference sequence). The CDR3 spells CATSRGGVAGGGEQYF. CDR3 nucleotides: TGTGCCACCAGCAGAGGAGGGGTAGCGGGAGGTGGGGAGCAGTACTTC.

The CDR3 DNA sequence: TGTGCCAGCTCACCACAACAAGCGGGAGGGTATTACGAGCAGTACTTC. Encoded protein: CASSPQQAGGYYEQYF. J is TRBJ2-7 and V is TRBV18, with TRBD2 matching 10 bases. The CDR3 totals 16 residues. J lost 4 bases, V lost 1 base, and 7 bases had no gene match. CDR1 and CDR2 (germline): KGHSH, LQKENI. The entire variable domain, with the rest obtained from reference TRBV18 and TRBJ2-7, is as follows: NAGVMQNPRHLVRRRGQEARLRCSPMKGHSHVYWYRQLPEEGLKFMVYLQKENIIDESGMPKERFSAEFPKEGPSILRIQQVVRGDSAAYFCASSPQQAGGYYEQYFGPGTRLTVT.

The table lists this clone with a few counts. V is TRBV7-9 and J is TRBJ1-1, with a weak D call TRBD1 (6 bases). The V end lost 2 bases, the J end lost 2 bases, and 12 bases lay between the germline ends. The CDR3 runs 15 residues. The germline CDR1 and CDR2 sequences are SEHNR and FQNEAQ (reference sequence). The chain's CDR3 is CASSLPTGENTEAFF. The DNA of the CDR3 is TGTGCCAGCAGCTTACCGACAGGAGAAAACACTGAAGCTTTCTTT.

This chain joins TRBV19 and TRBJ1-3; 8 bases align to TRBD1. The junction had 12 bases not matched to a gene; V was cut back by 3 bases and J by 8 bases. There are 16 residues in the CDR3. Germline V gene data show CDR1 as LNHDA and CDR2 as SQIVND (reference sequence). Written as DNA, the CDR3 is TGTGCCAGTAGTATGGTCGACAGGGGCCTAGGGGACACCATATATTTT. Protein product: CASSMVDRGLGDTIYF.

The V and J genes are TRBV5-4 and TRBJ2-6; D gene unclear. CDR3 length: 15 residues. V was clipped by 1 base and J by 1 base, with 6 bases between them. Germline CDR1 reads SGHNT; CDR2 reads YYREEE (reference sequence). The CDR3 DNA sequence: TGTGCCAGCAGCTTGTTCGGTTCTGGGGCCAACGTCCTGACTTTC. This sequence encodes CASSLFGSGANVLTF. Variable domain in full (rest from reference TRBV5-4 and TRBJ2-6): ETGVTQSPTHLIKTRGQQVTLRCSSQSGHNTVSWYQQALGQGPQFIFQYYREEENGRGNFPPRFSGLQFPNYSSELNVNALELDDSALYLCASSLFGSGANVLTFGAGSRLTVL.

The chain combines TRBV2 with TRBJ2-5, with TRBD2 identical over 12 bases. Trimming removed 6 bases from V and 5 bases from J; junction bases left unmatched: 7. The CDR3 runs 15 residues. Germline values: CDR1 SNHLY, CDR2 FYNNEI. The CDR3 spells CASSLAGGDGETQYF. The CDR3 coding sequence is TGTGCCAGCAGCCTAGCGGGAGGGGACGGGGAGACCCAGTACTTC.

The CDR3 coding sequence is TGTGCCAGCAGGATGGAGACTAGCGGCGCCTACGAGCAGTACTTC. Residues: CASRMETSGAYEQYF. The V call is TRBV25-1, the J call TRBJ2-7; TRBD2 matches at 9 bases. The CDR3 totals 15 residues. V dropped 6 bases and J dropped 2; count of bases not matched to a gene: 8. The germline V gene has CDR1 MGHDK and CDR2 SYGVNS.

The chain combines TRBV3-1 (or the pseudogene TRBV3-2) with TRBJ2-2; 8 positions match TRBD2. J was trimmed by 4 bases and V by 2 bases; bases with no gene match: 0. This CDR3 has 14 amino acids. Per the germline V gene, CDR1 is LGHDT and CDR2 is YNNKEL (reference sequence). This CDR3 is CASSQREGTGELFF. CDR3 nucleotides: TGTGCCAGCAGCCAACGGGAGGGCACCGGGGAGCTGTTTTTT.

V is TRBV2 and J is TRBJ2-1, with a possible D match to TRBD2 (6 bases). In germline, CDR1 is SNHLY, CDR2 FYNNEI. CDR3 length: 15 residues. V lost 7 bases, J lost 8 bases, and 21 bases lay in between. The CDR3: CASTRGLGEIHEQFF. CDR3 nucleotide sequence: TGTGCCAGCACTCGGGGACTGGGCGAAATCCATGAGCAGTTCTTC.

The rearrangement joins TRBV28 to TRBJ2-5; a weak D match, TRBD2 (6 bases). The CDR3 covers 19 residues. V shed 4 bases and J shed 5 bases, with 29 bases lying between them. The germline CDR1 and CDR2 sequences are MDHEN and SYDVKM. CDR3 loop: CASSSPGPVGGGSRETQYF. DNA for the CDR3: TGTGCCAGCAGTTCCCCCGGACCGGTCGGAGGAGGGTCCAGGGAGACCCAGTACTTC.

This clone appeared a few times. The chain has TRBV27 and TRBJ1-6; 9 bases are a match to TRBD1. J lost 9 bases, V lost 8 bases, and 8 bases had no gene match. Per germline, CDR1 MNHEY and CDR2 SMNVEV (reference sequence). The CDR3 loop spans 14 amino acids. The CDR3 spells CASAGQGRFSPLHF. CDR3 coding DNA: TGTGCCAGCGCCGGACAGGGGCGATTTTCACCCCTCCACTTT.

The rearrangement joins TRBV6-1 to TRBJ2-1; weak D call: TRBD1 (6 bases). V was clipped by 2 bases and J by 10 bases, with 12 bases between them. The CDR3 contains 13 residues. Germline loops: CDR1 MNHNS, CDR2 SASEGT. The CDR3 DNA follows: TGTGCCAGCAGTGAACACAGGGACGCGGAGCAGTTCTTC. This translates into CASSEHRDAEQFF.

The rearrangement uses TRBV20-1 and TRBJ1-1; 11 bases agree with TRBD1. The germline CDR1 and CDR2 sequences are DFQATT and SNEGSKA (reference sequence). The CDR3 length is 16 residues. The trim removed 3 bases at V and 0 bases at J, leaving 6 bases unmatched. The CDR3 DNA reads as TGCAGTGCTAGTTCGGGACAGGGGGTAATGAACACTGAAGCTTTCTTT. Translation: CSASSGQGVMNTEAFF.

This sequence joins TRBV6-5 and TRBJ2-5; the D gene is possibly TRBD1 (5 bases). CDR1 is MNHEY and CDR2 is SVGAGI in the germline V gene. Trimming stripped 0 bases from V and 4 bases from J, with 12 bases between. The CDR3 totals 15 residues. The CDR3: CASSYSDRNPETQYF. CDR3 nucleotides: TGTGCCAGCAGTTACTCCGACAGAAACCCAGAGACCCAGTACTTC.

The V call is TRBV6-6, the J call TRBJ2-2; D might be TRBD2 (6 bases). V was cut by 3 bases and J by 0 bases, with 11 bases left in between. The germline CDR1 and CDR2 sequences are MNHNY and SVGAGI (reference sequence). The CDR3 is 16 residues long. CDR3 in DNA: TGTGCCAGCAGTTATGTCGGCGGGGCGAACACCGGGGAGCTGTTTTTT. It encodes CASSYVGGANTGELFF.

The chain is built from TRBV7-2 and TRBJ1-3; D is undetermined. V gave up 5 bases and J gave up 4 bases, with 6 bases separating them. This CDR3 comprises 12 residues. Germline V lookup: CDR1 SGHTA, CDR2 FQGNSA. CDR3 protein: CASSTDGNTIYF. The CDR3 coding sequence is TGTGCCAGCAGCACAGACGGAAACACCATATATTTT.

The chain combines TRBV6-5 with TRBJ2-3; no firm D call. The length of the CDR3 is 13 residues. Germline values: CDR1 MNHEY, CDR2 SVGAGI. V was pared by 5 bases and J by 4 bases, with 10 bases between. CDR3 nucleotide sequence: TGTGCCAGCAGTACCACGACTCCAGATACGCAGTATTTT. Translation gives CASSTTTPDTQYF.

The V gene is TRBV5-1, the J gene TRBJ2-2; D not resolved. V lost 2 bases, J lost 4 bases, and 12 bases lay in between. The CDR3 is 15 residues long. Germline assignment: CDR1 SGHRS and CDR2 YFSETQ. This chain's CDR3 is CASSLRVDSTGELFF. In DNA, the CDR3 is TGCGCCAGCAGCTTACGGGTAGATAGCACCGGGGAGCTGTTTTTT.

The sample holds a few counts of this clone. The chain links TRBV11-3 to TRBJ2-6, with TRBD1 identical over 10 bases. Germline V gene data show CDR1 as SGHNT and CDR2 as YENEEA. The junction had 6 bases not matched to a gene; V was cut back by 5 bases and J by 2 bases. The CDR3 spans 17 residues. The CDR3 coding sequence is TGTGCCAGCAGCCCCGGGACAGGGGTCCCTGGGGCCAACGTCCTGACTTTC. Translating gives CASSPGTGVPGANVLTF.

This clone was detected only once. This chain uses TRBV5-6 with TRBJ2-5, with TRBD2 matching over 7 bases. The CDR3 has 15 amino acids. With V trimmed by 0 bases and J by 3 bases, 5 bases remained unmatched. Germline CDR1 and CDR2: SGHDT and YYEEEE. The CDR3 loop reads CASSLGLGGEETQYF. The CDR3 DNA reads TGTGCCAGCAGCTTGGGCCTTGGGGGGGAAGAGACCCAGTACTTC.